Shown below are 10 T cell receptor beta chains from a single sample sequenced in a study of vaccination effects on CD4 cells after COVID-19 (dated 2022 in TCRdb). The library was obtained by the immunoSEQ multiplex PCR assay. In its TCRdb copy, this immuneACCESS table keeps in-frame sequences only and misses some clones. Where compared with another copy, unresolved V genes explain less than half of these, and the others have no known cause. The sample has more than 45,000 clones on record, around 80% of them singletons. 3% of the sample lies in the top ten. No antigen has been assigned to these receptors. After approximately eleven days of culture, CD4+ T cells were isolated with the EasySep CD4+ T cell isolation kit. The starting material was CD4+ T cells from PBMCs cultured without peptide, obtained before COVID-19 vaccination. All receptors come from a human donor who received a COVID-19 vaccine.

The chain uses TRBV7-3 and TRBJ2-3; a possible D gene is TRBD2 (5 bases). The CDR3 runs 14 residues. From germline, CDR1 is SGHTA and CDR2 FQGTGA. V lost 2 bases and J lost 2, with 8 bases in between. The CDR3, as DNA: TGTGCCAGCAGCTTATCGGGATTCACAGATACGCAGTATTTT. Its translation is CASSLSGFTDTQYF.

J is TRBJ1-2 and V is TRBV6-5, with no clear D. CDR1 and CDR2 from the germline V gene are MNHEY and SVGAGI. The V end was cut by 7 bases, the J end by 2 bases, with 14 bases between. The CDR3 consists of 14 residues. The CDR3 DNA sequence: TGTGCCAGCACGGACCCAGAACCAAACTATGGCTACACCTTC. Protein product: CASTDPEPNYGYTF.

This chain joins TRBV12-5 and TRBJ2-4, with D possibly being TRBD2 (6 bases). Trimming took off 7 bases at V and 0 bases at J, with 13 bases between the two ends. The CDR3 length is 15 residues. Germline values: CDR1 LGHNT, CDR2 FRNRAP. CDR3 region: CASVWGGQAKNIQYF. CDR3 nucleotides: TGTGCTAGTGTATGGGGAGGTCAAGCCAAAAACATTCAGTACTTC. Drawing the rest from reference TRBV12-5 and TRBJ2-4, the complete variable domain is DARVTQTPRHKVTEMGQEVTMRCQPILGHNTVFWYRQTMMQGLELLAYFRNRAPLDDSGMPKDRFSAEMPDATLATLKIQPSEPRDSAVYFCASVWGGQAKNIQYFGAGTRLSVL.

In regard to this clone: This same CDR3 is encoded by further DNA sequences in the sample. The rearrangement uses TRBV5-1 and TRBJ2-5, with 13 bases matching TRBD2. The CDR3 contains 15 residues. Germline-derived CDR1 and CDR2 are SGHRS and YFSETQ. J was trimmed by 5 bases and V by 3 bases; bases with no gene match: 4. This CDR3 reads CASSYGTSGAETQYF. CDR3 coding DNA: TGCGCCAGCAGCTACGGGACTAGCGGGGCGGAGACCCAGTACTTC.

The CDR3 nucleotides are TGTGCCAGCAGCCAAGAATGGGATCGGGCTTTCTTT. Translating gives CASSQEWDRAFF. V usage is TRBV3-1 (or the pseudogene TRBV3-2) and J usage is TRBJ1-1; no firm D call. This CDR3 has 12 residues. V lost 0 bases, J lost 11 bases, and 10 bases lay in between. Germline CDR1 reads LGHDT; CDR2 reads YNNKEL (reference sequence).

The rearrangement links TRBV5-1 to TRBJ1-2; 7 bases fit TRBD1. The CDR3 loop spans 15 amino acids. Germline V CDR1 and CDR2: SGHRS, YFSETQ. V shed 0 bases and J 2 bases; nucleotides not matched to a gene: 4. The CDR3 region has the DNA TGCGCCAGCAGCTTGGTGGTAGGGGGCAACTATGGCTACACCTTC. Protein: CASSLVVGGNYGYTF.

The chain uses TRBV3-1 (or the pseudogene TRBV3-2) and TRBJ2-3, with a possible D match to TRBD2 (6 bases). V gave up 2 bases and J gave up 2 bases, with 11 bases separating them. The CDR3 runs 15 residues. The germline V gene has CDR1 LGHDT and CDR2 YNNKEL (reference sequence). CDR3 nucleotide sequence: TGTGCCAGCAGCCAATATAGCGGCCCCACAGATACGCAGTATTTT. It encodes CASSQYSGPTDTQYF.

J is TRBJ2-3 and V is TRBV5-1, with D perhaps matching TRBD1 (6 bases). With 0 bases removed from V and 6 bases from J, the gap between germline ends came to 8 bases. The length of the CDR3 is 13 residues. The V gene's germline CDR1 is SGHRS and CDR2 YFSETQ. In DNA, the CDR3 is TGCGCCAGCAGCTTGGGGGGGCCTGATACGCAGTATTTT. It codes for CASSLGGPDTQYF.

The chain has TRBV11-2 and TRBJ1-6; no reliable D call. This CDR3 contains 14 residues. Germline CDR1 and CDR2: SGHAT and FQNNGV. The V gene lost 3 bases and the J gene lost 4 bases, with 7 bases spanning the gap. Here the CDR3 reads CASSLFAYNSPLHF. The CDR3 bases are TGTGCCAGCAGCTTGTTTGCATATAATTCACCCCTCCACTTT.

The rearrangement joins TRBV6-5 to TRBJ1-6, with a possible D match to TRBD1 (5 bases). V shed 11 bases and J shed 4 bases, with 18 bases lying between them. The length of the CDR3 is 15 residues. Per germline, CDR1 MNHEY and CDR2 SVGAGI. The chain's CDR3 is CASSAGGSYNSPLHF. The DNA of the CDR3 is TGTGCCTCTTCGGCTGGGGGTTCATATAATTCACCCCTCCACTTT.